This T cell receptor beta chain was obtained from a study of T-cell reconstitution after alpha-beta-depleted transplantation in children. This clonotype came up a few times. CDR1 DFQATT and CDR2 SNEGSKA come from the germline V gene (reference sequence). V lost 1 base and J 8 bases, leaving 12 bases between the germline ends. The CDR3 consists of 13 residues. The library targeted TCRbeta and was prepared with unique molecular identifiers. TCRdb itself ran the PCR reads through MiXCR, one entry per CDR3 protein. The data show 490,000 or so distinct CDR3 sequences, approximately 12% seen once. J is TRBJ2-1 and V is TRBV20-1; D remains ambiguous. The clonotype comes from a human donor who donated a stem cell graft to a child with combined immunodeficiency. The sample in question was PBMCs from the stem cell graft donor, obtained from the stem cell graft. In DNA, the CDR3 is TGCAGTGCTAGAGCGGAGTTGGTGGATGAGCAGTTCTTC. Its translation is CSARAELVDEQFF.